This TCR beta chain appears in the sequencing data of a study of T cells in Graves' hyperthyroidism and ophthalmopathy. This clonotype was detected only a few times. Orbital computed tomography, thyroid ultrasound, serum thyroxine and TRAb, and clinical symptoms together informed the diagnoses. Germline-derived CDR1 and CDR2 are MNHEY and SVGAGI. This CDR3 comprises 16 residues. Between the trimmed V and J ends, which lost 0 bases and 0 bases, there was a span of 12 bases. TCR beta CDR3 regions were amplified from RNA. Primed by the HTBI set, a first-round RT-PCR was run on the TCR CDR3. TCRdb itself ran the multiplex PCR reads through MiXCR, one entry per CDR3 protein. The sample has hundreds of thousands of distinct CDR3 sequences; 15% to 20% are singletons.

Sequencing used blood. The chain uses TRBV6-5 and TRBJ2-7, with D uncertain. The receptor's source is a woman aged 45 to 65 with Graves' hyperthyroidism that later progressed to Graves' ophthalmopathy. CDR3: CASSYSVPGLSYEQYF. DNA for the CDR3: TGTGCCAGCAGTTACTCGGTCCCCGGTCTCTCCTACGAGCAGTACTTC.